Shown below are 23 T cell receptor beta chains from a single sample sequenced in a study of T cell repertoires in cytomegalovirus infection. Their target antigens are unknown. One entry per CDR3 protein results from TCRdb running MiXCR on the reads. The sample contains roughly 990,000 distinct CDR3 sequences, about a third of which appear only once. This sample comprised cultured CD8+ T cells from PBMCs, obtained from culture after CMV antigen stimulation. These TCRs come from a human donor in good health (CMV status not recorded). Some clones in this sample may be carry-over from other donors' samples.

The J gene is TRBJ2-2, the V gene TRBV12-3 or TRBV12-4, with TRBD2 matching over 11 bases. This CDR3 comprises 17 residues. With V trimmed by 6 bases and J by 2 bases, 8 bases remained unmatched. The CDR3 is CASSSLAGGLNTGELFF. As DNA, the CDR3 is TGTGCCAGCAGCTCCCTAGCGGGGGGCCTTAACACCGGGGAGCTGTTTTTT.

The J gene is TRBJ2-7, the V gene TRBV6-6; D call uncertain. Trimming removed 6 bases at V and 2 bases at J, with 17 bases between. The CDR3 is 15 amino acids. From germline, CDR1 is MNHNY and CDR2 SVGAGI (reference sequence). DNA of the CDR3: TGTGCCAGCAGACACGGACGGAGAGACACCTACGAGCAGTACGTC. This codes for CASRHGRRDTYEQYV.

The chain joins TRBV20-1 to TRBJ1-5, with TRBD1 matching 8 bases. Germline CDR1 and CDR2: DFQATT and SNEGSKA (reference sequence). The junction had 4 bases not matched to a gene; V was cut back by 8 bases and J by 1 base. The CDR3 spans 13 residues. The CDR3 DNA reads as TGCAGTAGTCGGACAGGGAGCAATCAGCCCCAGCATTTT. Translating it yields CSSRTGSNQPQHF.

This clonotype was counted at least ten times. The chain couples TRBV7-9 to TRBJ2-7; maybe TRBD2 (5 bases). Trimming took 5 bases from V and 5 from J, leaving 16 bases between them. The germline V gene encodes CDR1 SEHNR and CDR2 FQNEAQ (reference sequence). The CDR3 is made up of 14 amino acids. The CDR3 reads CASSLGGGLDEQYV. DNA of the CDR3: TGTGCCAGCAGCCTAGGTGGAGGATTAGACGAGCAGTACGTC.

The V and J genes are TRBV4-1 and TRBJ2-3; 11 nucleotides align to TRBD2. The V and J ends lost 3 bases and 0 bases, in that order; junction bases with no gene match: 5. This CDR3 has 17 amino acids. The germline gives CDR1 MGHRA, CDR2 YSYEKL. In nucleotides, the CDR3 is TGCGCCAGCAGCCAGCCTCTAGCGGGGGGAAGCACAGATACGCAGTATTTT. Amino acid sequence: CASSQPLAGGSTDTQYF.

This sequence joins TRBV9 and TRBJ1-5; D is uncertain. There are 14 residues in the CDR3. The ends were cut back, 3 bases at V and 6 bases at J, with 13 bases in the middle. Per the germline V gene, CDR1 is SGDLS and CDR2 is YYNGEE. The CDR3 bases are TGTGCCAGCAGCGACCGGGATGGGCCTCAGCCCCAGCATTTT. Protein sequence: CASSDRDGPQPQHF. The whole variable domain, filled in from reference TRBV9 and TRBJ1-5, reads DSGVTQTPKHLITATGQRVTLRCSPRSGDLSVYWYQQSLDQGLQFLIQYYNGEERAKGNILERFSAQQFPDLHSELNLSSLELGDSALYFCASSDRDGPQPQHFGDGTRLSIL.

The rearrangement uses TRBV20-1 and TRBJ2-4; D is perhaps TRBD1 (6 bases). CDR3 length: 14 amino acids. V was trimmed by 0 bases and J by 1 base, leaving 7 bases between them. Germline CDR1 reads DFQATT; CDR2 reads SNEGSKA (reference sequence). The CDR3 DNA reads as TGCAGTGCTAGAGATACAGGGGCCAAAAACATTCAGTACTTC. It codes for CSARDTGAKNIQYF.

The V call is TRBV28, the J call TRBJ1-6, with TRBD1 identical over 7 bases. The CDR3 is 16 amino acids. Germline CDR1 is MDHEN and CDR2 is SYDVKM. The junction had 7 bases not matched to a gene; V was cut back by 6 bases and J by 2 bases. CDR3: CASSSDREAYNSPLHF. CDR3 nucleotide sequence: TGTGCCAGCAGCTCCGACAGGGAGGCCTATAATTCACCCCTCCACTTT. Complete variable domain (other parts from reference TRBV28 and TRBJ1-6): DVKVTQSSRYLVKRTGEKVFLECVQDMDHENMFWYRQDPGLGLRLIYFSYDVKMKEKGDIPEGYSVSREKKERFSLILESASTNQTSMYLCASSSDREAYNSPLHFGNGTRLTVT.

This clonotype appeared a few times. The CDR3 DNA sequence: TGTGCCAGCAGTTTGGGGGAAACAGGGGGAGATACGCAGTATTTT. It specifies CASSLGETGGDTQYF. This chain connects TRBV28 to TRBJ2-3, with 8 bases aligning to TRBD1. The J segment lost 5 bases and the V segment lost 3 bases, leaving 7 bases of the junction unmatched. From germline, CDR1 is MDHEN and CDR2 SYDVKM. The CDR3 contains 15 residues.

This clonotype was seen repeatedly, ten times or more. This chain links TRBV7-2 with TRBJ1-3; 7 bases map to TRBD1. The trim removed 5 bases at V and 4 bases at J, leaving 5 bases unmatched. In germline, CDR1 is SGHTA, CDR2 FQGNSA. The CDR3 loop spans 14 amino acids. The CDR3 DNA reads TGTGCCAGCAGCGCCGGGACAGTAGGAAACACCATATATTTT. It translates to CASSAGTVGNTIYF.

The V call is TRBV7-9, the J call TRBJ1-1; D not resolved. CDR3 length: 12 amino acids. V was clipped by 7 bases and J by 1 base, with 7 bases between them. Per the germline V gene, CDR1 is SEHNR and CDR2 is FQNEAQ (reference sequence). The CDR3 sequence: CASMWKNTEAFF. The CDR3 DNA follows: TGTGCCAGCATGTGGAAGAACACTGAAGCTTTCTTT.

This clonotype was observed a single time. This chain connects TRBV6-2 or TRBV6-3 to TRBJ1-2; 7 bases are shared with TRBD1. The J segment lost 3 bases and the V segment lost 5 bases, leaving 9 bases of the junction unmatched. This CDR3 spans 15 amino acids. Germline CDR1 and CDR2: MNHEY and SVGEGT. The CDR3 sequence: CASSSPRGLYYGYTF. CDR3 bases: TGTGCCAGCAGTAGCCCAAGGGGGCTCTACTATGGCTACACCTTC.

The rearrangement joins TRBV11-2 to TRBJ1-1; D gene ambiguous. CDR1 and CDR2 (germline): SGHAT, FQNNGV. V lost 7 bases to trimming and J lost 1 base, with 10 bases between them. There are 13 residues in the CDR3. In DNA form, the CDR3 reads TGTGCCAGCAAGGTCGGGCAGAACACTGAAGCTTTCTTT. Translated, it gives CASKVGQNTEAFF. The variable domain in full, with the rest retrieved from reference TRBV11-2 and TRBJ1-1, is EAGVAQSPRYKIIEKRQSVAFWCNPISGHATLYWYQQILGQGPKLLIQFQNNGVVDDSQLPKDRFSAERLKGVDSTLKIQPAKLEDSAVYLCASKVGQNTEAFFGQGTRLTVV.

The rearrangement joins TRBV6-2 or TRBV6-3 to TRBJ2-4; possible D gene TRBD2, 6 bases. Germline V gene sequence: CDR1 MNHEY, CDR2 SVGEGT. This CDR3 region has 13 residues. V lost 8 bases and J lost 8, with 16 bases in between. The CDR3 is CASALWRDDIQYF. DNA for the CDR3: TGTGCCAGCGCACTTTGGAGGGATGACATTCAGTACTTC.

The rearrangement links TRBV6-1 to TRBJ1-2; TRBD1 aligns across 9 bases. The CDR3 contains 13 residues. V shed 6 bases, J shed 6 bases, and the junction held 5 bases outside the gene matches. Germline assignment: CDR1 MNHNS and CDR2 SASEGT. CDR3: CASRVQGADGYTF. CDR3 bases: TGTGCCAGCAGAGTACAGGGGGCTGATGGCTACACCTTC.

This chain joins TRBV19 and TRBJ2-1; TRBD2 matches 7 bases. CDR1 and CDR2 from the germline V gene are LNHDA and SQIVND (reference sequence). The CDR3 totals 15 residues. The trim removed 5 bases at V and 10 bases at J, leaving 14 bases unmatched. For the CDR3, the DNA is TGTGCCAGTAGTGTCCCCAGCGGGGCGTCCGGGGAGCAGTTCTTC. Protein product: CASSVPSGASGEQFF. Combining the CDR3 with reference TRBV19 and TRBJ2-1 gives the whole variable domain DGGITQSPKYLFRKEGQNVTLSCEQNLNHDAMYWYRQDPGQGLRLIYYSQIVNDFQKGDIAEGYSVSREKKESFPLTVTSAQKNPTAFYLCASSVPSGASGEQFFGPGTRLTVL.

This clonotype was recorded many times. This chain links TRBV6-1 with TRBJ2-6; 9 nucleotides line up with TRBD1. V was pared by 2 bases and J by 0 bases, with 11 bases of the junction left unmatched. The CDR3 contains 20 residues. Germline values: CDR1 MNHNS, CDR2 SASEGT. As DNA, the CDR3 is TGTGCCAGCAGTGAATCGGGACAGGGATTTTCAAGCTCTGGGGCCAACGTCCTGACTTTC. Translation: CASSESGQGFSSSGANVLTF.

At least ten counts were recorded for this clonotype. The V and J genes are TRBV7-8 and TRBJ2-1, with D maybe TRBD1 (6 bases). Germline V CDR1 and CDR2: SGHVS, FQNEAQ. The germline V and J ends were trimmed by 1 base and 4 bases, with 17 bases remaining between them. The CDR3 loop spans 17 amino acids. The CDR3: CASSLGVGGSLYNEQFF. In DNA, the CDR3 is TGTGCCAGCAGCTTAGGGGTAGGGGGTTCATTATACAATGAGCAGTTCTTC.

This clonotype came up many times. The chain carries TRBV6-2 or TRBV6-3 and TRBJ1-6, with TRBD1 matching over 7 bases. The junction had 11 bases not matched to a gene; V was cut back by 8 bases and J by 7 bases. The germline V gene has CDR1 MNHEY and CDR2 SVGEGT. This CDR3 comprises 15 residues. The CDR3 region is CASGGNRGRNSPLHF. In DNA form, the CDR3 reads TGTGCCAGCGGGGGGAACAGGGGCCGAAATTCACCCCTCCACTTT.

As for this clonotype: One end of the junction does not line up with germline, which may come from a read error. The gene calls are TRBV7-2 and TRBJ1-6; unclear D gene. In germline, CDR1 is SGHTA, CDR2 FQGNSA. CDR3 length: 15 amino acids. This CDR3 is CASSLRDSSGSSLHF. As DNA, the CDR3 is TGTGCCAGCAGCTTACGGGATTCTTCTGGTTCATCCCTCCACTTT.

The chain recombines TRBV12-3 or TRBV12-4 with TRBJ2-3, with a possible D match to TRBD2 (5 bases). V lost 10 bases, J lost 4 bases, and 18 bases lay in between. The CDR3 has 14 residues. CDR3 coding DNA: TGTGCCATCCCCGCCGCAAGCGGAGCAGATACGCAGTATTTT. Translated, it gives CAIPAASGADTQYF.

The rearrangement uses TRBV10-2 and TRBJ1-2; 8 bases line up with TRBD1. CDR1 is WSHSY and CDR2 is SAAADI in the germline V gene. The CDR3 is 13 amino acids. V gave up 4 bases and J gave up 3 bases; unmatched junction bases: 1. The CDR3 spells CASSADRDYGYTF. The DNA for the CDR3 is TGCGCCAGCAGTGCGGACAGGGACTATGGCTACACCTTC.

J is TRBJ2-7 and V is TRBV6-6, with TRBD2 identical over 11 bases. This CDR3 is 16 amino acids long. The V gene's germline CDR1 is MNHNY and CDR2 SVGAGI (reference sequence). V gave up 4 bases and J gave up 3 bases; unmatched junction bases: 8. CDR3 in amino acids: CASSSYRLAGSYEQYF. The CDR3, as DNA: TGTGCCAGCAGTTCTTACCGACTAGCGGGGAGCTACGAGCAGTACTTC.